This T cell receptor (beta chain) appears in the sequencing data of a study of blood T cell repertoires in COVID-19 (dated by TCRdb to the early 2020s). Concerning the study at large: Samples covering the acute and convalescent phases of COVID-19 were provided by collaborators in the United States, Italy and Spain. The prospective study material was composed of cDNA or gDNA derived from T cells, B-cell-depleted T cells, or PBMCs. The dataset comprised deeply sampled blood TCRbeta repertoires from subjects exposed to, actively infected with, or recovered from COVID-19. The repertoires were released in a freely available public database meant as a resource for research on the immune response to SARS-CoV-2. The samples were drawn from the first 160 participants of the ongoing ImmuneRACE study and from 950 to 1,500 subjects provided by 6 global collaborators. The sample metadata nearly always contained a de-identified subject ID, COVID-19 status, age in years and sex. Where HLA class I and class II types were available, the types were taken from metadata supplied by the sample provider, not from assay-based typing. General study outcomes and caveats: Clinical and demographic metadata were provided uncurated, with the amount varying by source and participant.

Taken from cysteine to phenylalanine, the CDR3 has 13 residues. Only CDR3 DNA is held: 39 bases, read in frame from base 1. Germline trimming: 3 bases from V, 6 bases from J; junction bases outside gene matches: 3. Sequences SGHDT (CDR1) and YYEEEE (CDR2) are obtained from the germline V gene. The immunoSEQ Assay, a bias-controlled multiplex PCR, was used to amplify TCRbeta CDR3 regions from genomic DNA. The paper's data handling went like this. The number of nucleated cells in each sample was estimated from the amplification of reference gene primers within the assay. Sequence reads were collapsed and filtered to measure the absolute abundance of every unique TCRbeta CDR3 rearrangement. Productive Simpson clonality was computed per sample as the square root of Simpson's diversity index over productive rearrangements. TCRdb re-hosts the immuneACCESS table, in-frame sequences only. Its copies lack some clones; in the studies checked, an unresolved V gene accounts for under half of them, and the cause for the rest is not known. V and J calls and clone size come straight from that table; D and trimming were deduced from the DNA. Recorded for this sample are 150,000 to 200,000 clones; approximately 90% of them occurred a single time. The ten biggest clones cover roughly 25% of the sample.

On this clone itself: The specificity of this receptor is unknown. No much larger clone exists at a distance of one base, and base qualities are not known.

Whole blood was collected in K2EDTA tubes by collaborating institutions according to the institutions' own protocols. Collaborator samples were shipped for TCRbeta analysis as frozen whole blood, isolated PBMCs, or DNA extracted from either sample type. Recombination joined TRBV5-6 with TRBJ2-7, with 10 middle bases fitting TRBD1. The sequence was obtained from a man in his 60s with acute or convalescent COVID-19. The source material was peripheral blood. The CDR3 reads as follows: CASSYGTGVEQYF. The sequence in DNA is TGTGCCAGCAGCTACGGGACAGGGGTCGAGCAGTACTTC.